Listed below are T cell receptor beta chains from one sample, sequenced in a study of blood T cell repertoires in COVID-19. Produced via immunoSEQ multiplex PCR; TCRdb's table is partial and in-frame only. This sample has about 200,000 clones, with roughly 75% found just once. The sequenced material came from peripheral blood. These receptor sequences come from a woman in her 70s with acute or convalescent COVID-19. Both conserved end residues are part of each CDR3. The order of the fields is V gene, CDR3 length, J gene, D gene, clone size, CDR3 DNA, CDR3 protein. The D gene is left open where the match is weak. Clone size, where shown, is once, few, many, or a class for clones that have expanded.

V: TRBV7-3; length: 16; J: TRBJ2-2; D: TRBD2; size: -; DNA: TGTGCCAGCAGCGTACGACTAGCGGGAGAACCCGGGGAGCTGTTTTTT; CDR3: CASSVRLAGEPGELFF
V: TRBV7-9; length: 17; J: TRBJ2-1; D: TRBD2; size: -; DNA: TGTGCCAGCAGCCCCATTGGGCGGGAGGGCCGGAACAATGAGCAGTTCTTC; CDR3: CASSPIGREGRNNEQFF
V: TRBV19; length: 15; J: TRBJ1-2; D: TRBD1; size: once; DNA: TGTGCCAGTACCGTGGACCCGGGACAGGGCTATGGCTACACCTTC; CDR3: CASTVDPGQGYGYTF
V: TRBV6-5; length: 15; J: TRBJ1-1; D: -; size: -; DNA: TGTGCCAGCAGTTACGCCCCAGGAGGGAACACTGAAGCTTTCTTT; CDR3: CASSYAPGGNTEAFF
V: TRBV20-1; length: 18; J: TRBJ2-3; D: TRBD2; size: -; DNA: TGCAGTGCTAGTGCCCTCCCAGGACTAGCGGGGGGCACAGATACGCAGTATTTT; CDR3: CSASALPGLAGGTDTQYF
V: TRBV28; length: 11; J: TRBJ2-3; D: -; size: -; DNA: TGTGCCAGCAGGCGCGGTGATACGCAGTATTTT; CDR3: CASRRGDTQYF
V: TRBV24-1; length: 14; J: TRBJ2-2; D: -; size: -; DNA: TGTGCCACCAGTGACCCAGGAAACACCGGGGAGCTGTTTTTT; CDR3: CATSDPGNTGELFF
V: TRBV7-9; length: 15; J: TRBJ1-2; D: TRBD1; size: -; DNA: TGTGCCAGCAGCATGGACCGGGACAGGGTCGATGGCTACACCTTC; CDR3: CASSMDRDRVDGYTF
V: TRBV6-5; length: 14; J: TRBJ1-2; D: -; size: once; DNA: TGTGCCAGCAGTCGCCGGACTGAATCCTATGGCTACACCTTC; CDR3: CASSRRTESYGYTF
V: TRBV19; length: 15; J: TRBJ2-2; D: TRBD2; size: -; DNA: TGTGCCAGTAGTATATCACTAGCGGGGACCGGGGAGCTGTTTTTT; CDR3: CASSISLAGTGELFF
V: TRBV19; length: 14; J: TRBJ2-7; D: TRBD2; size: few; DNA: TGTGCCAGTAGTCTAGCGGGAGACTCCTACGAGCAGTACTTC; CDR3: CASSLAGDSYEQYF
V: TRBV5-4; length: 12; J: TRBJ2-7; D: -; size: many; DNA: TGTGCCAGCAGCTTGCCCGCCGGCGAGCAGTACTTC; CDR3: CASSLPAGEQYF
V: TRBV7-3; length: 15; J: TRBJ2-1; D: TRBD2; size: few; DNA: TGTGCCAGCAGCTTGACTAGCGGGGGATACAATGAGCAGTTCTTC; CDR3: CASSLTSGGYNEQFF
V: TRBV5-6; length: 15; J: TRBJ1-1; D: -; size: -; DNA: TGTGCCAGCAGCTTTACAGGGTTAGAGAACACTGAAGCTTTCTTT; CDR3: CASSFTGLENTEAFF
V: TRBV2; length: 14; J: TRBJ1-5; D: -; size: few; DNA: TGTGCCAGCAGTGAAGTTAGTAGCAATCAGCCCCAGCATTTT; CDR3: CASSEVSSNQPQHF
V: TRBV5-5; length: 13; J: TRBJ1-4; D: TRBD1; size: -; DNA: TGTGCCAGCAGAAGGGACAGGGAAGAAAAACTGTTTTTT; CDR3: CASRRDREEKLFF
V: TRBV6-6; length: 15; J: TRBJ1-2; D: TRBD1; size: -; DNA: TGTGCCAGCAGTAGGAGGACAGGGGGCTACTATGGCTACACCTTC; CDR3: CASSRRTGGYYGYTF
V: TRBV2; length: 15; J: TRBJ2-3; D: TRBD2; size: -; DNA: TGTGCCAGGTCGGGACTAGCGGGTGTGACAGATACGCAGTATTTT; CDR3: CARSGLAGVTDTQYF
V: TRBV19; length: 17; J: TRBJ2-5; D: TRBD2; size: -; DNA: TGTGCCAGCCGGAGGACTAGCGGGAGATTGGAGGAAGAGACCCAGTACTTC; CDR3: CASRRTSGRLEEETQYF
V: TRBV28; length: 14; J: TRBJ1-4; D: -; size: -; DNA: TGTGCCAGCAGTACGGACAGTCTTAATGAAAAACTGTTTTTT; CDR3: CASSTDSLNEKLFF
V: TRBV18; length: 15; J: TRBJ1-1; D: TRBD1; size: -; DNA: TGTGCCAGTTCACCAGTCAGGGGGTTGTACACTGAAGCTTTCTTT; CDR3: CASSPVRGLYTEAFF
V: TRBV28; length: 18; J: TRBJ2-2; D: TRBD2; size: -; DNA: TGTGCCAGCAGTTTAGGGTTGCTAGCGGGAGTGAACACCGGGGAGCTGTTTTTT; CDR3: CASSLGLLAGVNTGELFF
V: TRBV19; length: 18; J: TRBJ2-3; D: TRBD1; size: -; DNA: TGTGCCAGTAGTATAGGTGGGACAGGGGCTCTGGTAGGAGATACGCAGTATTTT; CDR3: CASSIGGTGALVGDTQYF
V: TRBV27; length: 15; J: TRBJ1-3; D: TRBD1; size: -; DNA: TGTGCCAGCAGTCCTACAGGGGGCCCTGGAAACACCATATATTTT; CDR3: CASSPTGGPGNTIYF
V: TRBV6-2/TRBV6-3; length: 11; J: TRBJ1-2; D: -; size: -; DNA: TGTGCCAGCAGCCAGGGAGGAGGCTACACCTTC; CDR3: CASSQGGGYTF
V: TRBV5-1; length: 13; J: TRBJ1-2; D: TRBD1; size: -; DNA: TGCGCCAGCAGACCCGGGACAGGGGACGGCTACACCTTC; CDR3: CASRPGTGDGYTF
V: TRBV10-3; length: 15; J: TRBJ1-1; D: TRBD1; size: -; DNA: TGTGCCATCAGGTTGACAGGGGGTCCGAACACTGAAGCTTTCTTT; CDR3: CAIRLTGGPNTEAFF
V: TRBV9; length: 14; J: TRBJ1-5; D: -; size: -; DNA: TGTGCCAGCAGCGTAGGGGACTCAGCTCAGCCCCAGCATTTT; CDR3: CASSVGDSAQPQHF
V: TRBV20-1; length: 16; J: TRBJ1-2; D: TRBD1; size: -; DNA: TGCAGTGCTAGTCCTCCGGGACAGGGGGTGGACTATGGCTACACCTTC; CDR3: CSASPPGQGVDYGYTF
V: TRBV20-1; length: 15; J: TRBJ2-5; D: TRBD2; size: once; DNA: TGCAGTGCTAGTCGTAGCGGGAGAATCGGGGAGACCCAGTACTTC; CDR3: CSASRSGRIGETQYF
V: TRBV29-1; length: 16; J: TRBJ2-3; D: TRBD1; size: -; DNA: TGCAGCGTCCTGGGGTCGGACAGGGGGCCTGGAGATACGCAGTATTTT; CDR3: CSVLGSDRGPGDTQYF
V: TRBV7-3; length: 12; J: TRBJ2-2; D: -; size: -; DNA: TGTGCCAGCAGCTTAGGAGTAGGGGAGCTGTTTTTT; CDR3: CASSLGVGELFF
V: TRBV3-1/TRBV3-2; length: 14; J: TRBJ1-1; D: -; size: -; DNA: TGTGCCAGCAGCCAAGCAGGGTCGAACACTGAAGCTTTCTTT; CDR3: CASSQAGSNTEAFF
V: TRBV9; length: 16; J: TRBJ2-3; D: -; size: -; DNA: TGTGCCAGCAGCGTAGCGGGCAGGGGGGCGGCAGATACGCAGTATTTT; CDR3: CASSVAGRGAADTQYF
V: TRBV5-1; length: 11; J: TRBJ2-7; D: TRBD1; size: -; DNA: TGCGCCAGCAGCCAGGACAGGGGTCTGTACTTC; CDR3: CASSQDRGLYF
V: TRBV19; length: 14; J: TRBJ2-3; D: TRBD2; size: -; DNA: TGTGCCAGTAGTCGGCAGCGGGAGGTAGATACGCAGTATTTT; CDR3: CASSRQREVDTQYF
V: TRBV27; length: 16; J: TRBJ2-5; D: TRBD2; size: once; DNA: TGTGCCAGCAGTTTGCTAGCGAGCGGGAGGCTAGAGACCCAGTACTTC; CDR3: CASSLLASGRLETQYF
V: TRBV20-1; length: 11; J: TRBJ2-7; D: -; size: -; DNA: TGCAGTGGACAGGTTAGCAACGAGCAGTACTTC; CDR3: CSGQVSNEQYF
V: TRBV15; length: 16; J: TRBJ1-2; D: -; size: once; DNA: TGTGCCACCAGAGGCGCAGGGGACCTTAAGGATGTTGGCTACACCTTC; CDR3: CATRGAGDLKDVGYTF
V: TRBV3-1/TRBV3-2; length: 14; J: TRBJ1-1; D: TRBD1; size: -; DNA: TGTGCCAGCACCGCGGGACAGAAGAACACTGAAGCTTTCTTT; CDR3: CASTAGQKNTEAFF
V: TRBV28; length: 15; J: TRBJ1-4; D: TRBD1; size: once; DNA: TGTGCCAGCAGTTCACCAGGGGGAATCGGTGAAAAACTGTTTTTT; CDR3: CASSSPGGIGEKLFF
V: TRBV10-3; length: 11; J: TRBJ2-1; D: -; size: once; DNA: TGTGCCATCAGCCAAGAGGGTGAGCAGTTCTTC; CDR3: CAISQEGEQFF